This is a list of T cell receptor beta chains from one sample in a study of neurological immune-mediated disorders. TCRdb reanalysed the 5' RACE reads using MiXCR and keeps one entry per CDR3 protein. The repertoire holds 55,000 to 85,000 distinct CDR3 sequences, with about 3% as singletons. The sample consisted of PBMCs. These receptors all come from a woman between 50 and 59 years old with multiple sclerosis. CDR3s include the opening cysteine and the closing phenylalanine or tryptophan. Fields, in order: J gene, CDR3 length, D gene, V gene, clone size, CDR3 DNA, CDR3 protein. D genes are given only for firm matches. Where a row states a size, it is once, few, many or the class of an expanded clone; other rows omit it.

j_gene: TRBJ2-1
len: 16
d_gene: TRBD2
v_gene: TRBV5-1
abundance: many
CDR3nt: TGCGCCAGCAGCTCCCCCGTGGGGGGGGGGTACAATGAGCAGTTCTTC
CDR3aa: CASSSPVGGGYNEQFF

j_gene: TRBJ1-1
len: 14
d_gene: TRBD1
v_gene: TRBV5-1
abundance: many
CDR3nt: TGCGCCAGCAGCGCCGACAGGGGAGCCACTGAAGCTTTCTTT
CDR3aa: CASSADRGATEAFF

j_gene: TRBJ1-2
len: 11
d_gene: .
v_gene: TRBV2
abundance: many
CDR3nt: TGTGCCAGCAGTGAATTGGGTGGCTACACCTTC
CDR3aa: CASSELGGYTF

j_gene: TRBJ2-1
len: 13
d_gene: .
v_gene: TRBV29-1
abundance: many
CDR3nt: TGCAGCGTTGTAGCGGCAACGGGCTATGAGCAGTTCTTC
CDR3aa: CSVVAATGYEQFF

j_gene: TRBJ2-7
len: 13
d_gene: .
v_gene: TRBV29-1
abundance: .
CDR3nt: TGCAGCGTTAGGCCGGGAGCCTCCTACGAGCAGTACTTC
CDR3aa: CSVRPGASYEQYF

j_gene: TRBJ2-3
len: 12
d_gene: .
v_gene: TRBV7-2
abundance: many
CDR3nt: TGTGCCAGCAGCTTAGGGGTCCCGGCGCAGTATTTT
CDR3aa: CASSLGVPAQYF

j_gene: TRBJ2-3
len: 11
d_gene: .
v_gene: TRBV20-1
abundance: many
CDR3nt: TGCAGTGCTCATGCCACAGATACGCAGTATTTT
CDR3aa: CSAHATDTQYF

j_gene: TRBJ1-2
len: 14
d_gene: .
v_gene: TRBV12-3/TRBV12-4
abundance: many
CDR3nt: TGTGCCAGCAGTTTTGACGTGCCGAGTCATGGCTACACCTTC
CDR3aa: CASSFDVPSHGYTF

j_gene: TRBJ2-7
len: 13
d_gene: TRBD2
v_gene: TRBV20-1
abundance: many
CDR3nt: TGCAGTGCCCTGGGGACTAGAAGTCGCGAGCAGTACTTC
CDR3aa: CSALGTRSREQYF

j_gene: TRBJ1-1
len: 14
d_gene: .
v_gene: TRBV5-1
abundance: .
CDR3nt: TGCGCCAGCAGCTTGGGGAGGGGTGACACTGAAGCTTTCTTT
CDR3aa: CASSLGRGDTEAFF

j_gene: TRBJ2-3
len: 14
d_gene: .
v_gene: TRBV7-8
abundance: many
CDR3nt: TGTGCCAGCAGAGTGGACCTGAGCACAGATACGCAGTATTTT
CDR3aa: CASRVDLSTDTQYF

j_gene: TRBJ1-2
len: 18
d_gene: .
v_gene: TRBV4-3
abundance: many
CDR3nt: TGCGCCAGCAGCCAAGATCCTTTGGGGACGCAATTTAACTATGGCTACACCTTC
CDR3aa: CASSQDPLGTQFNYGYTF

j_gene: TRBJ1-2
len: 14
d_gene: .
v_gene: TRBV20-1
abundance: many
CDR3nt: TGCAGTGCTAGAGATCGTGCAGGGGTCTGGCGCTACACCTTC
CDR3aa: CSARDRAGVWRYTF

j_gene: TRBJ1-1
len: 11
d_gene: .
v_gene: TRBV3-1
abundance: many
CDR3nt: TGTGCCAGCAGCCAGTGGCCGGAAGCTTTCTTT
CDR3aa: CASSQWPEAFF

j_gene: TRBJ1-4
len: 14
d_gene: .
v_gene: TRBV12-3/TRBV12-4
abundance: many
CDR3nt: TGTGCCAGCAGTTTCGGTGGAGGGGTCGAAAAACTGTTTTTT
CDR3aa: CASSFGGGVEKLFF

j_gene: TRBJ2-1
len: 14
d_gene: TRBD2
v_gene: TRBV10-3
abundance: many
CDR3nt: TGTGCCATCCGGACTAGCGGGGCCAACAATGAGCAGTTCTTC
CDR3aa: CAIRTSGANNEQFF

j_gene: TRBJ1-1
len: 15
d_gene: .
v_gene: TRBV15
abundance: .
CDR3nt: TGTGCCACCAGAGCGGCGATTAAGGGAAACACTGAAGCTTTCTTT
CDR3aa: CATRAAIKGNTEAFF

j_gene: TRBJ1-5
len: 17
d_gene: .
v_gene: TRBV4-3
abundance: many
CDR3nt: TGCGCCAGCAGCCAAGATTGGCCGGCACTCAGTAGTCAGCCCCAGCATTTT
CDR3aa: CASSQDWPALSSQPQHF

j_gene: TRBJ1-4
len: 14
d_gene: TRBD1
v_gene: TRBV20-1
abundance: many
CDR3nt: TGCAGTGCTACGGACAGGAGCGGACATGAAAAACTGTTTTTT
CDR3aa: CSATDRSGHEKLFF

j_gene: TRBJ2-7
len: 15
d_gene: TRBD2
v_gene: TRBV4-1
abundance: many
CDR3nt: TGCGCCAGCAGCCAGTTTAGCGGGAGGGCCTACGAGCAGTACTTC
CDR3aa: CASSQFSGRAYEQYF

j_gene: TRBJ1-1
len: 16
d_gene: TRBD1
v_gene: TRBV7-6
abundance: many
CDR3nt: TGTGCCACCAGTCCGGGACAGGGAGTTTTGAACACTGAAGCTTTCTTT
CDR3aa: CATSPGQGVLNTEAFF

j_gene: TRBJ2-7
len: 16
d_gene: TRBD2
v_gene: TRBV20-1
abundance: many
CDR3nt: TGCAGTGCTCAGAGACAAGGTGGCGGGAGTTCCTACGAGCAGTACTTC
CDR3aa: CSAQRQGGGSSYEQYF

j_gene: TRBJ2-1
len: 13
d_gene: TRBD1
v_gene: TRBV24-1
abundance: many
CDR3nt: TGTGCCAGCGGACAGGGTGACTACAATGAGCAGTTCTTC
CDR3aa: CASGQGDYNEQFF

j_gene: TRBJ2-3
len: 16
d_gene: TRBD2
v_gene: TRBV24-1
abundance: .
CDR3nt: TGTGCCACCAGTGATTTTCGGCGGGGGGGCTACGATACGCAGTATTTT
CDR3aa: CATSDFRRGGYDTQYF

j_gene: TRBJ1-1
len: 18
d_gene: .
v_gene: TRBV19
abundance: many
CDR3nt: TGTGCCAGTAGTATGCGCCGAAGAGGGGGGAGGATGAACACTGAAGCTTTCTTT
CDR3aa: CASSMRRRGGRMNTEAFF

j_gene: TRBJ2-2
len: 12
d_gene: .
v_gene: TRBV20-1
abundance: many
CDR3nt: TGCAGTGCTAGAGATCTAGGCGGGGAGCTGTTTTTT
CDR3aa: CSARDLGGELFF

j_gene: TRBJ1-1
len: 14
d_gene: .
v_gene: TRBV12-3/TRBV12-4
abundance: many
CDR3nt: TGTGCCAGCAGTTTAGGCCAGGAGAACACTGAAGCTTTCTTT
CDR3aa: CASSLGQENTEAFF

j_gene: TRBJ2-3
len: 13
d_gene: .
v_gene: TRBV20-1
abundance: many
CDR3nt: TGCAGTGCTACCAGCAGCAGCACAGATACGCAGTATTTT
CDR3aa: CSATSSSTDTQYF

j_gene: TRBJ2-2
len: 15
d_gene: .
v_gene: TRBV3-1
abundance: many
CDR3nt: TGTGCCAGCAGCCCCGGGGCGGGGAACACCGGGGAGCTGTTTTTT
CDR3aa: CASSPGAGNTGELFF

j_gene: TRBJ1-1
len: 16
d_gene: TRBD1
v_gene: TRBV14
abundance: many
CDR3nt: TGTGCCAGCAGCCTCCGACAGGGCACCTTGAACACTGAAGCTTTCTTT
CDR3aa: CASSLRQGTLNTEAFF

j_gene: TRBJ2-3
len: 15
d_gene: .
v_gene: TRBV27
abundance: many
CDR3nt: TGTGCCAGCAGTTTATCGAACTGGGCGGTCGATACGCAGTATTTT
CDR3aa: CASSLSNWAVDTQYF

j_gene: TRBJ2-6
len: 16
d_gene: .
v_gene: TRBV21-1
abundance: many
CDR3nt: TGTGCCAGCAGCCCCAGTTGGCTGTCTGGGGCCAACGTCCTGACTTTC
CDR3aa: CASSPSWLSGANVLTF

j_gene: TRBJ2-3
len: 16
d_gene: .
v_gene: TRBV9
abundance: many
CDR3nt: TGTGCCAGCAAACCGCAGCAGGTCTCTAGCACAGATACGCAGTATTTT
CDR3aa: CASKPQQVSSTDTQYF

j_gene: TRBJ2-5
len: 18
d_gene: TRBD2
v_gene: TRBV27
abundance: many
CDR3nt: TGTGCCAGCAGTTTATTAGCGGGAGCTTTAGAGGCCACGGAGACCCAGTACTTC
CDR3aa: CASSLLAGALEATETQYF

j_gene: TRBJ2-5
len: 14
d_gene: .
v_gene: TRBV5-1
abundance: many
CDR3nt: TGCGCCAGCAGCTTGGAGAGGACCGCAGAGACCCAGTACTTC
CDR3aa: CASSLERTAETQYF

j_gene: TRBJ2-2
len: 16
d_gene: TRBD2
v_gene: TRBV15
abundance: many
CDR3nt: TGTGCCACCAGGCTAGCGGGGGGGCCTAGCACCGGGGAGCTGTTTTTT
CDR3aa: CATRLAGGPSTGELFF

j_gene: TRBJ2-3
len: 12
d_gene: .
v_gene: TRBV2
abundance: many
CDR3nt: TGTGCCAGCAGTGAGAGAAGAAATACGCAGTATTTT
CDR3aa: CASSERRNTQYF

j_gene: TRBJ2-7
len: 15
d_gene: .
v_gene: TRBV7-2
abundance: many
CDR3nt: TGTGCCAGCAGCTTAGCCGGCTTCAATACCGCGGAGCAGTACTTC
CDR3aa: CASSLAGFNTAEQYF

j_gene: TRBJ2-3
len: 17
d_gene: TRBD1
v_gene: TRBV5-5
abundance: many
CDR3nt: TGTGCCAGCAGCCCACCCCCGACAGGGTCCCGCACAGATACGCAGTATTTT
CDR3aa: CASSPPPTGSRTDTQYF

j_gene: TRBJ2-5
len: 17
d_gene: TRBD2
v_gene: TRBV12-3/TRBV12-4
abundance: many
CDR3nt: TGTGCCAGCAGTTTGGGACTAGCGGGAGGGTTCCAAGAGACCCAGTACTTC
CDR3aa: CASSLGLAGGFQETQYF

j_gene: TRBJ1-1
len: 14
d_gene: .
v_gene: TRBV12-3/TRBV12-4
abundance: many
CDR3nt: TGTGCCAGCTCCATAGGGCAGGCGAACACTGAAGCTTTCTTT
CDR3aa: CASSIGQANTEAFF

j_gene: TRBJ2-1
len: 19
d_gene: TRBD2
v_gene: TRBV20-1
abundance: many
CDR3nt: TGCAGTGCTAGAGATCAGAAACTAGCGGGAGGCAGGAAATACAATGAGCAGTTCTTC
CDR3aa: CSARDQKLAGGRKYNEQFF

j_gene: TRBJ1-1
len: 15
d_gene: .
v_gene: TRBV7-9
abundance: many
CDR3nt: TGTGCCAGCAGCCCCCGCGCCAACCCGAACACTGAAGCTTTCTTT
CDR3aa: CASSPRANPNTEAFF

j_gene: TRBJ1-6
len: 14
d_gene: TRBD1
v_gene: TRBV5-6
abundance: many
CDR3nt: TGTGCCAGCAGCTTGCAACAGGGGCGAACACCCCTCCACTTT
CDR3aa: CASSLQQGRTPLHF

j_gene: TRBJ1-3
len: 15
d_gene: .
v_gene: TRBV5-1
abundance: many
CDR3nt: TGCGCCAGCAGCTTGGATTTTAACTCTGGAAACACCATATATTTT
CDR3aa: CASSLDFNSGNTIYF

j_gene: TRBJ1-1
len: 13
d_gene: .
v_gene: TRBV18
abundance: few
CDR3nt: TGTGCCAGCTCACCACAGATCGGGAACGAAGCTTTCTTT
CDR3aa: CASSPQIGNEAFF

j_gene: TRBJ1-2
len: 14
d_gene: .
v_gene: TRBV5-1
abundance: many
CDR3nt: TGCGCCAGCAGCCATCAGGCAGGGGAGGATGGCTACACCTTC
CDR3aa: CASSHQAGEDGYTF

j_gene: TRBJ2-3
len: 15
d_gene: TRBD2
v_gene: TRBV27
abundance: many
CDR3nt: TGTGCCAGCAGTTTAGCGGGAGGGGGAACAGATACGCAGTATTTT
CDR3aa: CASSLAGGGTDTQYF

j_gene: TRBJ2-1
len: 14
d_gene: TRBD2
v_gene: TRBV11-1
abundance: many
CDR3nt: TGTGCCAGCAGCTTCGGGCGGGAGTACAATGAGCAGTTCTTC
CDR3aa: CASSFGREYNEQFF

j_gene: TRBJ1-2
len: 13
d_gene: TRBD1
v_gene: TRBV20-1
abundance: many
CDR3nt: TGCAGTGCTAGTTTAACAGGGGCCTATGGCTACACCTTC
CDR3aa: CSASLTGAYGYTF

j_gene: TRBJ2-2
len: 15
d_gene: TRBD1
v_gene: TRBV5-1
abundance: many
CDR3nt: TGCGCCAGCTGCCAAACAGGGGGCTACACCGGGGAGCTGTTTTTT
CDR3aa: CASCQTGGYTGELFF

j_gene: TRBJ2-6
len: 17
d_gene: TRBD1
v_gene: TRBV20-1
abundance: many
CDR3nt: TGCAGTGCTAGAGAATGGGGACAGGGGTCCGGGGCCAACGTCCTGACTTTC
CDR3aa: CSAREWGQGSGANVLTF